This T cell receptor (beta chain) derives from a study of Ad26.COV2.S vaccination and SARS-CoV-2 variants. The wider study: Donor was assigned to the Ad26.COV2.S arm of trial COV1001.

In the case of this clone: The antigen is undetermined.

Treatment of the sample: 15 to 20 received Ad26.COV2.S at low or high dose, single or two shots; a few received placebo; per-sample allocation not given. Collection of samples fell on day 63 after the first vaccine or placebo injection. Whole-study findings and limits: Overall T cell responses may have been underestimated by the analyses of TCR breadth and depth.

Profiling relied on immunoSEQ multiplex PCR, and the TCRdb table lists in-frame clones only, not all of them. Found here are fewer than 900,000 clones, 80% to 90% of them singletons; the top ten hold over 1.3%. After removal of 7 bases from V and 6 bases from J, the junction contained 17 bases not matched to a gene. There are 17 residues in the CDR3. CDR1 is LNHDA and CDR2 is SQIVND in the germline V gene (reference sequence). V gene TRBV19 combines with J gene TRBJ2-2, with TRBD1 identical over 7 bases. The sequenced sample was peripheral blood, obtained in a trial of Ad26.COV2.S vaccine versus placebo. This receptor was identified in a person between 18 and 65 years old who received the Ad26.COV2.S COVID-19 vaccine or a placebo. The CDR3 sequence is CASTPRGRQTLPGELFF. DNA of the CDR3: TGTGCCAGTACCCCGAGGGGGCGACAGACCCTGCCCGGGGAGCTGTTTTTT.